This TCR beta chain emerged from a study of cytotoxic CD8 clonotypes in ibrutinib-treated CLL (dated by TCRdb to the early 2020s). Looking at the study overall: The cohort had 11 relapsed/refractory and approximately 15 treatment-naive patients; 17 to 18 were IGHV unmutated. Every sample from remission and from progressive disease was obtained while the patients were still on ibrutinib. Partial responses were observed in about 25 patients and complete responses in 2; after a median follow-up of 68 months, remission was maintained in approximately 14 patients and progression was observed in around twelve. Cryopreserved peripheral blood mononuclear cells were collected before treatment, at response, and at either disease progression or sustained remission. Samples averaged roughly 280,000 productive templates and just under 95,000 productive rearrangements. Samples at response were collected after a median of roughly twelve months of treatment, with a range of 6 to 36 months. Of the approximately 90 participants in the trial, approximately 26 had longitudinal samples available. General findings and caveats noted by the study authors: Public clonotypes were found to be uncommon and were observed to contract or remain stable during treatment; the increase in clonality was shown to reflect expansion of private clonotypes at ibrutinib response. Sampling times were not matched between sustained-remission and progressing patients, and lymph node repertoires were not studied. At ibrutinib response clonality went up, during sustained remission it held steady, and at progression it dropped back toward baseline. Baseline clonality exceeded that of age-matched healthy donors and correlated strongly with circulating CD8+ T-cell counts.

The label giving this sample's time point can be read as: 20 to 25 months on ibrutinib. For TCR beta library preparation, about 2 micrograms of genomic DNA were extracted from the cryopreserved PBMCs. High-throughput TCR beta sequencing was performed on longitudinal blood samples from CLL patients receiving ibrutinib monotherapy. The patients were enrolled in a single-center, open-label phase 2 trial of ibrutinib monotherapy. The goal of deep resolution MiSeq sequencing was a depth between 1 in 1 million and 1 in 200,000 T cells, and coverage averaged 10x per clonotype. The immunoSEQ hsTCRB Kit was used to generate the TCR beta libraries. Under the source paper's analysis protocol: ImmunoSEQ Data Assistant and ImmunoSEQ Analyzer were used for data analysis, and V, D and J genes were assigned according to IMGT definitions. Clonality, which ranges from 0 to 1, was calculated as one minus the normalized Shannon entropy of productive rearrangement frequencies. Only overrepresented clonotypes making up at least 0.05% of each patient's repertoire were included in the public clonotype analysis. Repertoires from some twelve age-matched healthy donors in immuneACCESS were used as clonality controls. Sourced from immuneACCESS, this table was stored by TCRdb with only in-frame sequences that have V and J called. A share of the clones is absent; for the studies checked, an unresolved V gene accounts for under half, and the remainder has no known explanation. V, J and clone size are taken as reported in that table, and D and trimming were inferred from the DNA itself. The sample contains about 150,000 clones, 76% of them found a single time. The top ten constitute approximately 5.1% of the sample.

In the case of this clone: Its specific antigen is unknown. Base qualities are not provided; no much larger clone lies one nucleotide away.

This sequence was found in a human donor with chronic lymphocytic leukemia. The sequencing used PBMCs, collected after 24 months of ibrutinib treatment.

The bases read TGTGCCAGCAGACGAGGGACTAGCGGGGTGGAGACCCAGTACTTC. This encodes CASRRGTSGVETQYF. The chain uses TRBV27 and TRBJ2-5; TRBD2 lines up with 13 middle nucleotides. Unmatched junction bases come to 6, with V trimmed by 6 bases and J by 5 bases. The CDR3 numbers 15 residues from cysteine through phenylalanine. Only the CDR3 DNA stays, 45 bases, in frame from base 1. Per the germline V gene (reference sequence), MNHEY is the CDR1 and SMNVEV is the CDR2.